Each of the 4 T cell receptor beta chains below was sequenced from the same sample in a study of beta chain features in type 1 diabetes. Broader study findings: Shorter TCRB CDR3s, moderately but significantly so, marked every one of the four CD4+ subsets in Type 1 diabetes patients.

These receptors have no known antigen. All of the isolated RNA was reverse transcribed, so expressed TCRB transcripts were sequenced. Sequencing used immunoSEQ multiplex PCR; TCRdb keeps in-frame clones, though not all of them. This table holds around 310,000 clones, roughly 14% found once. The sequencing input was naive CD4+ T cells from blood. These receptors all come from a woman aged 18-29 years with type 1 diabetes.

The CDR3 DNA follows: TGCGCCAGCAGTGGGGCAGGAGCCTACGAGCAGTACTTC. Translated: CASSGAGAYEQYF. The V and J genes are TRBV5-1 and TRBJ2-7, with a possible D match to TRBD1 (5 bases). The CDR3 spans 13 residues. CDR1 and CDR2 (germline): SGHRS, YFSETQ. The V end lost 5 bases, the J end lost 2 bases, and 11 bases lay between the germline ends. The variable domain in full, completed from reference TRBV5-1 and TRBJ2-7, reads KAGVTQTPRYLIKTRGQQVTLSCSPISGHRSVSWYQQTPGQGLQFLFEYFSETQRNKGNFPGRFSGRQFSNSRSEMNVSTLELGDSALYLCASSGAGAYEQYFGPGTRLTVT.

CDR3 protein: CASSLGTSYEQYF. CDR3 nucleotide sequence: TGTGCCAGCAGTTTGGGCACCTCCTACGAGCAGTACTTC. This chain joins TRBV28 and TRBJ2-7; D call uncertain. CDR3 length equals 13 residues. CDR1 and CDR2 from the germline V gene are MDHEN and SYDVKM. The V end was cut by 3 bases, the J end by 0 bases, with 6 bases between.

There are a few counts of this clone. Sequence at one end of the junction differs from germline and may be a read error. The genes are TRBV5-4 and TRBJ2-1; TRBD2 agrees at 8 bases. The CDR3 loop spans 15 amino acids. Germline lookup yields CDR1 SGHNT and CDR2 YYREEE (reference sequence). CDR3 residues: CASSLPGGPYHEQFF. Written as DNA, the CDR3 is TGTGCCAGCAGCTTACCGGGAGGGCCCTACCATGAGCAGTTCTTC.

The CDR3 nucleotides are TGTGCCAGCAGCCAAGGGACAGCCTACAATGAGCAGTTCTTC. It is translated as CASSQGTAYNEQFF. The rearrangement links TRBV14 to TRBJ2-1, with D possibly matching TRBD1 (6 bases). Germline values: CDR1 SGHDN, CDR2 FVKESK. V was clipped by 1 base and J by 2 bases, with 6 bases between them. The CDR3 covers 14 residues.